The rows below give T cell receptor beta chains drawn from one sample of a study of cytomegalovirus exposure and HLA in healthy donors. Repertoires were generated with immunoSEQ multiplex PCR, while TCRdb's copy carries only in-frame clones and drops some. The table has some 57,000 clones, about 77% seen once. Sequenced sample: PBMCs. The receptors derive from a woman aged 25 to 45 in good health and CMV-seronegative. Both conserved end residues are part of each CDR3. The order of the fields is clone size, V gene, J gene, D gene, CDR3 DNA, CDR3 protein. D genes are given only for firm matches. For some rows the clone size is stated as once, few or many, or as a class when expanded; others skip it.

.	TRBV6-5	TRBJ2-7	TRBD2	TGTGCCAGCAGTGTACTAGCGGGACCATACGAGCAGTACTTC	CASSVLAGPYEQYF
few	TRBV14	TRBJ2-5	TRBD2	TGTGCCAGCAGCCAAGGAACTAGCGGGAGGAACGACCAAGAGACCCAGTACTTC	CASSQGTSGRNDQETQYF
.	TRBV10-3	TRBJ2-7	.	TGTGCCATCACGGACAGTTTTAACTCCTACGAGCAGTACTTC	CAITDSFNSYEQYF
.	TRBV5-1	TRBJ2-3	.	TGCGCCAGCAGCTTTCGGGAAGGGGGAAGCACAGATACGCAGTATTTT	CASSFREGGSTDTQYF
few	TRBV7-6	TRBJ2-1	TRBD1	TGTGCCAGCAGCTTAGAGCCCCGGGGACAGGTGCAGTTCTTC	CASSLEPRGQVQFF
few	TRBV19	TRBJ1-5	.	TGTGCCAGTAGTATAGGAAGCGCAGGGTACAGTCAGCCCCAGCATTTT	CASSIGSAGYSQPQHF
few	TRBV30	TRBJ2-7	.	TGTGCCTGGAGGGCCCCACCACTAGACTACGAGCAGTACTTC	CAWRAPPLDYEQYF
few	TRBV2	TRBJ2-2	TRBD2	TGTGCCAGCAGTGTAGCGGGAGGGCTCACCGGGGAGCTGTTTTTT	CASSVAGGLTGELFF
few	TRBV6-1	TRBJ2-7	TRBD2	TGTGCCAGCAGTGCCATAGCGGGAGAGCCCTACGAGCAGTACTTC	CASSAIAGEPYEQYF
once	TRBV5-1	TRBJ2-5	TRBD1	TGCGCCAGCAGCCCACCGACAGGGGATGAGACCCAGTACTTC	CASSPPTGDETQYF
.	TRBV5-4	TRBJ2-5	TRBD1	TGTGCCAGCAGCCCAGTCCCGGGACAGGGGAAGTGGGAGACCCAGTACTTC	CASSPVPGQGKWETQYF
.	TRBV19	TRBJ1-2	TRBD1	TGTGCCAGTACTTTGACAGGGGGCTCCGAGAGCTACACCTTC	CASTLTGGSESYTF
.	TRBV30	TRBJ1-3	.	TGTGCCTGGAGTGCGGTTTACTCTGGAAACACCATATATTTT	CAWSAVYSGNTIYF
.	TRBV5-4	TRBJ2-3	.	TGTGCCAGCAGCTTGGAAGGGGGAGCAAGAGATACGCAGTATTTT	CASSLEGGARDTQYF
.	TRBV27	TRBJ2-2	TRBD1	TGTGCCAGCAGTTCTACAGGGGGCACCGGGGAGCTGTTTTTT	CASSSTGGTGELFF
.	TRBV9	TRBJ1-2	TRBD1	TGTGCCAGCAGCGTACTGACAGGGGAGGGGGGCTACACCTTC	CASSVLTGEGGYTF
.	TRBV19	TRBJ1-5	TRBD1	TGTGCCAGTAACTCGGGACAGGGGGCGAGGCAGCCCCAGCATTTT	CASNSGQGARQPQHF